One and the same sample provided the 7 T cell receptor beta chains below, sequenced in a study of blood T cells in healthy people across ages. Combining a sample-barcoded 5' primer with a J-beta primer mix, a second PCR ran for roughly 6 to 12 cycles. In TCRdb, the 5' RACE reads were re-called with MiXCR into one record per CDR3 protein. The sample shows 1.5 million or so distinct CDR3 sequences, 40% to 45% of them seen only once. The sample comprised blood. All receptors derive from a woman in her late teens or twenties in good health.

In the case of this clonotype: The junction does not match germline at one end; this may be a read error. The rearrangement uses TRBV7-7 and TRBJ2-2; TRBD2 matches at 7 bases. The CDR3 runs to 15 residues. The germline gives CDR1 SSHAT, CDR2 FNYEAQ (reference sequence). The CDR3 sequence is CASSLDAGVAGELFF. CDR3 nucleotide sequence: TGTGCTAGCAGCTTGGATGCGGGAGTAGCCGGGGAGCTGTTTTTT. Full variable domain (remainder filled in from reference TRBV7-7 and TRBJ2-2): GAGVSQSPRYKVTKRGQDVTLRCDPISSHATLYWYQQALGQGPEFLTYFNYEAQPDKSGLPSDRFSAERPEGSISTLTIQRTEQRDSAMYRCASSLDAGVAGELFFGEGSRLTVL.

This clonotype was counted only a few times. V usage is TRBV29-1 and J usage is TRBJ2-1, with 10 bases that match TRBD2. V gave up 3 bases and J gave up 7 bases; unmatched junction bases: 9. This CDR3 comprises 15 residues. Germline CDR1 is SQVTM and CDR2 is ANQGSEA. The CDR3 DNA reads as TGCAGCGTTGAGGGCGGGGCTAGCGGGAGTAATGAGCAGTTCTTC. Translating gives CSVEGGASGSNEQFF.

J is TRBJ1-1 and V is TRBV6-2 or TRBV6-3; the D is unclear. Trimming removed 5 bases at V and 0 bases at J, with 13 bases between. This CDR3 spans 15 amino acids. The germline V gene encodes CDR1 MNHEY and CDR2 SVGEGT. As DNA, the CDR3 is TGTGCCAGCAGTGAGGGCCAGGACTTGAACACTGAAGCTTTCTTT. This translates into CASSEGQDLNTEAFF.

CDR3 coding DNA: TGTGCCAGCAGCTGGGCGGGGGGGCCGGGCAATGAGCAGTTCTTC. Encoded protein: CASSWAGGPGNEQFF. The chain is built from TRBV7-2 and TRBJ2-1, with 9 bases lining up with TRBD2. V shed 4 bases, J shed 6 bases, and the junction held 7 bases outside the gene matches. The CDR3 sequence is 15 residues long. The germline CDR1 and CDR2 sequences are SGHTA and FQGNSA. Based on the CDR3 plus reference TRBV7-2 and TRBJ2-1, the full variable domain is GAGVSQSPSNKVTEKGKDVELRCDPISGHTALYWYRQSLGQGLEFLIYFQGNSAPDKSGLPSDRFSAERTGGSVSTLTIQRTQQEDSAVYLCASSWAGGPGNEQFFGPGTRLTVL.

This clonotype was detected a few times. This chain uses TRBV29-1 with TRBJ2-7; D gene ambiguous. The CDR3 totals 13 residues. CDR1 and CDR2 (germline): SQVTM, ANQGSEA. Between the trimmed V and J ends, which lost 1 base and 7 bases, there was a span of 14 bases. CDR3 sequence: CSVEGLLYNEQYF. CDR3 DNA: TGCAGCGTTGAAGGCCTTCTCTACAATGAGCAGTACTTC.

This clonotype was picked up a small number of times. The genes are TRBV4-1 and TRBJ2-5; D is unclear. Trimming stripped 1 base from V and 11 bases from J, with 23 bases between. This CDR3 comprises 16 residues. In germline, CDR1 is MGHRA, CDR2 YSYEKL. In DNA, the CDR3 is TGCGCCAGCAGCCAAGGGCCCTACGGCTCCGGGTATGAGCAGTACTTC. Amino acids: CASSQGPYGSGYEQYF.

This clonotype was detected a few times. The chain uses TRBV6-5 and TRBJ2-1, with 7 bases identical to TRBD1. CDR1 is MNHEY and CDR2 is SVGAGI in the germline V gene. The CDR3 is 14 amino acids. V lost 5 bases and J lost 9; bases outside the gene matches: 10. The CDR3 DNA reads as TGTGCCAGCAGTGGTCGAGGGGGCATAAGTGAGCAGTTCTTC. Translated, it gives CASSGRGGISEQFF.